This T cell receptor (beta chain) appears in the sequencing data of a study of regulatory T cells in long-lasting Graves disease. This clonotype came up a few times. Stated time point: persistent/refractory GD, antithyroid drugs over 5 years with positive TRAb. PBMC-extracted RNA yielded the TCR library. The CDR3 consists of 17 residues. Trimming removed 1 base at V and 3 bases at J, with 19 bases between. CDR1 and CDR2 from the germline V gene are SGHAT and FQNNGV. Combining iRepertoire HTBI primers with Arm-PCR of CDR3 regions, the authors built TCR beta libraries. Using its own MiXCR run on the multiplex PCR reads, TCRdb lists one record per CDR3 protein. The data contain roughly 450,000 distinct CDR3 sequences, under 25% of them seen just once; the ten biggest clones take up under 9%.

The starting material was peripheral blood mononuclear cells (PBMCs), obtained when the disease was refractory, from a patient treated with antithyroid drugs. The V gene is TRBV11-2, the J gene TRBJ2-7; possible D gene TRBD2, 6 bases. The TCR sequence derives from a female donor with Graves disease. CDR3 residues: CASSLVGRLASYYEQYF. DNA for the CDR3: TGTGCCAGCAGCTTAGTCGGCAGGCTAGCGTCCTACTACGAGCAGTACTTC.